The clone carrying this T cell receptor beta chain was counted at least ten times. V lost 2 bases to trimming and J lost 3 bases, with 9 bases between them. Germline CDR1 and CDR2: WNHNN and SYGVQD (reference sequence). CDR3 length equals 14 residues. TCRdb reprocessed the RACE reads with MiXCR, giving one entry per CDR3 protein. The sample consists of about 82,000 distinct CDR3 sequences, over 10% of them appearing once. This sample is drawn from a study of human T cells and chemical hapten exposure. The sample's time point: patch test 3, about 24 weeks after DPC sensitization. Treatment specified: therapeutic diphenylcyclopropenone sensitization with weekly scalp DPC.

The sequencing here drew on whole blood, taken in connection with sensitization to the hapten diphenylcyclopropenone (DPC). The V and J genes are TRBV10-1 and TRBJ2-3, with unresolved D. The clonotype was recovered from a woman aged 45-60 years with alopecia areata. Some clones in this sample may be carry-over from other donors' samples. The CDR3 coding sequence is TGCGCCAGCAGTGAGACCACCGGGACAGATACGCAGTATTTT. Translation: CASSETTGTDTQYF.